This TCR beta chain is from a study of follicular helper T cells after annual influenza vaccination. Study in general: Sampling occurred days 0, 7 and 28 after each influenza vaccination.

The table came from immunoSEQ multiplex PCR; TCRdb's copy has only in-frame clones and leaves some out. The table lists about 16,000 clones, less than 85% of them singletons. Looked up from germline, CDR1 is SGHTA and CDR2 is FQGNSA. Trimming cost V 5 bases and J 4 bases; bases outside gene matches: 8. CDR3 length: 15 amino acids. In regard to this clone: Its antigen is not known.

The time point is: 2014-2015 season, 7 days after vaccination. Study outcomes and limitations: Yearly vaccinations repeatedly recalled conserved clonotypes in ICOS+CD38+ cTfh.

Specimen: CXCR5+ CD38- circulating T follicular helper cells from blood, collected 7 days after influenza vaccination. Subset indicated: circulating Tfh, non-naive CD4+CXCR5+PD-1+ (ICOS+CD38+ or ICOS-CD38-). V and J are TRBV7-2 and TRBJ2-1; 7 bases fit TRBD1. This receptor was identified in an adult who received the influenza vaccine. The CDR3 bases are TGTGCCAGCAGCCTCCACAGGGACAGATACAATGAGCAGTTCTTC. As protein: CASSLHRDRYNEQFF.